The T cell receptor (beta chain) under discussion was sequenced for a study of T cells after yellow fever vaccination. The overall study: The fractions with low cell numbers were processed using SMART-Seq v4 Ultra Low Input.

TCRdb re-called the 5' RACE reads with MiXCR, one entry per CDR3 protein. Of about 320,000 distinct CDR3 sequences in the sample, around 4.4% were seen once. Whole-study results and caveats: Only a minor proportion of clonotypes was detected across both CD4 and CD8 compartments.

The germline CDR1 and CDR2 sequences are SGHTA and FQGNSA. CDR3 size: 11 residues. Trimming removed 5 bases at V and 7 bases at J, with 9 bases between. This clonotype was recorded a few times. Its antigen is still unknown. The chain recombines TRBV7-2 with TRBJ2-7, with no clear D. This sequence originates from a man aged 18 to 35 who received the YFV17D yellow fever vaccine. The material sequenced was PBMCs, taken 15 days after the yellow fever booster vaccination. As DNA, the CDR3 is TGTGCCAGCAGCACACTCCTGGAGCAGTACTTC. Its translation: CASSTLLEQYF.